The T cell receptor beta chain described here comes from a study of blood T cell repertoires in COVID-19. Germline assignment: CDR1 SGHRS and CDR2 YFSETQ. This CDR3 comprises 12 residues. V was cut by 0 bases and J by 5 bases, with 6 bases left in between. As originally analysed: Estimation of nucleated cell counts relied on the amplification of reference gene primers. Sequenced by immunoSEQ multiplex PCR; TCRdb stores in-frame clones only, minus some. The DNA gave D and trimming, while V, J and clone size come from that table. The repertoire consists of some 110,000 clones, with roughly 84% occurring once and the leading ten covering 0.8% to 0.9%.

The clonotype originates from a woman between 65 and 79 years old with acute or convalescent COVID-19. The sample consisted of peripheral blood. This chain connects TRBV5-1 to TRBJ2-7; a weak D match, TRBD2 (5 bases). CDR3 sequence reads: CASSLGGHEQYF. In DNA, the CDR3 is TGCGCCAGCAGCTTGGGAGGGCACGAGCAGTACTTC.